This T cell receptor (beta chain) was documented in a study of regulatory T cells in long-lasting Graves disease. Many counts were recorded for this clonotype. The V gene's germline CDR1 is MDHEN and CDR2 SYDVKM. Trimming left V 6 bases short and J 3 bases short, with 17 bases between. The CDR3 sequence is 15 residues long. Time point in this sample: newly diagnosed GD, antithyroid drugs for less than 3 months. The TCR library used RNA extracted from PBMCs. HTBI primers from iRepertoire and Arm-PCR of CDR3 regions yielded the TCR beta libraries. TCRdb re-derived calls from the multiplex PCR reads in MiXCR, one entry per CDR3 protein. The sample yields hundreds of thousands of distinct CDR3 sequences, around 15% seen once. This sample also appeared in a second study, on T cells in Graves' hyperthyroidism and ophthalmopathy. As reported in that work: Patients were aged 18 to 65, had disease duration under 2 months, and had newly diagnosed hyperthyroidism. The diagnoses drew upon clinical symptoms, serum thyroxine and TRAb, thyroid ultrasound and orbital computed tomography.

The V and J genes are TRBV28 and TRBJ2-5; D is perhaps TRBD1 (6 bases). The sequenced sample was peripheral blood mononuclear cells (PBMCs), obtained at new diagnosis, from a patient treated with antithyroid drugs. This TCR came from a woman in her twenties or thirties with Graves disease. CDR3 sequence reads: CASSPSGQTEETQYF. The CDR3 DNA reads TGTGCCAGCAGCCCCTCCGGACAGACCGAAGAGACCCAGTACTTC.